This entry describes one T cell receptor (beta chain). Its antigen remains unidentified. No quality values exist for individual bases; no much larger clone is one base distant. From cysteine to phenylalanine, the CDR3 is 14 amino acids long. CDR3 DNA is the only sequence kept; it has 42 bases, read in frame from the first base. Cut back by 5 bases and 6 bases, the V and J ends lie 17 bases apart. CDR1 is given as SGHAT and CDR2 as FQNNGV, both from the germline V gene. Sample time point, as interpreted from the label and publication: baseline before first vaccination. Samples from vaccinated people were obtained from the UK trials COV001 and COV002, which included a single-blind randomized controlled phase 2/3 trial of AZD1222 (ChAdOx1 nCoV-19) in healthy adults. For TCRbeta chain sequencing, PBMC samples from trial participants were taken at day 0 and at day 28 after the second dose. The entry originates in a study of T cell responses to AZD1222 COVID-19 vaccine (dated by TCRdb to 2020 to 2023). Regarding the research as a whole: AZD1222 recipients whose second dose came at about 4 weeks and those whose second dose came at about 12 weeks were combined into one group, since spike-specific TCR depth and breadth did not differ between the two schedules. TCR sequencing covered 230 to 250 trial participants: approximately 200 given two doses of AZD1222 and 26 given two doses of MenACWY control vaccine. Trial participants were enrolled by age into subgroups of 18-55, 56-69 and 70-plus years, and around 150, 29 and 61 TCR-sequenced participants, respectively, were included in these subgroups. Points the paper makes about the study in general: Because no samples from the day 14 peak response were available, repertoires could be characterized only after the peak T cell response. Spike-specific TCR breadth and depth rose significantly after two AZD1222 doses compared with day 0 and with MenACWY recipients. Reportedly, almost half of the unique spike-specific TCRs recognized epitopes lying outside the regions that are mutated in the B.1.351 and B.1.1.7 variants. Most participants were white British and females outnumbered males, and the authors suggested that clonal diversity may have been underestimated. In the small 56-69-year group, the increase in depth fell short of significance, most likely because of low power. The vaccine-associated CD4 TCRs covered the entire spike protein, and the dominant responses fell in regions 160-218 and 743-854. Conclusions about previously exposed vaccinees were limited because only a handful of AZD1222 recipients were SARS-CoV-2 seropositive at baseline.

The CDR3 regions of human TCRbeta chains were subjected to immunosequencing. As for the original processing: TCRs in the repertoires were compared against a reference library of SARS-CoV-2-specific TCRs that had been generated with the MIRA antigen-specificity platform. Breadth was defined as the fraction of unique TCRs that were SARS-CoV-2-associated. Depth was defined as the fraction of total T cells that were SARS-CoV-2-associated. Each spike-specific TCR was assigned to its reactive spike region and to a CD4 or CD8 class using the MIRA data. Log10-transformed breadth and depth values were compared by one-way ANOVA with Sidak's multiple comparisons tests. The source is immuneACCESS, and TCRdb retained only in-frame sequences with V and J called. Part of the clones is not carried over; for the studies checked, unresolved V genes explain less than half of this, and the remainder is unexplained. V and J calls and clone size are given by that table; D and trimming were obtained from the DNA. The sample table shows some 140,000 clones, and nearly 95% are seen once. The ten largest clonotypes hold 5.4% of the sample.

This sequence was found in an adult in good health. Rearrangement joined TRBV11-2 to TRBJ2-7; the D region is possibly TRBD1 or TRBD2, each matching across 5 bases. Sample: peripheral blood, taken on day 0 of AZD1222 vaccination. CDR3 sequence: CASSPTGGFPEQYF. The nucleotide sequence is given as TGTGCCAGCAGCCCCACTGGGGGATTCCCCGAGCAGTACTTC. The entire variable domain, with the stretches around the CDR3 drawn from the reference TRBV11-2 and TRBJ2-7 proteins, is EAGVAQSPRYKIIEKRQSVAFWCNPISGHATLYWYQQILGQGPKLLIQFQNNGVVDDSQLPKDRFSAERLKGVDSTLKIQPAKLEDSAVYLCASSPTGGFPEQYFGPGTRLTVT.